This T cell receptor beta chain was sequenced during a study of blood T cells in healthy people across ages. With a J-beta primer mix and a sample-barcoded 5' primer, a second PCR ran about 6 to 11 cycles. TCRdb itself ran the 5' RACE reads through MiXCR, one entry per CDR3 protein. This table holds about 1,500,000 distinct CDR3 sequences, 40% to 50% found once. The CDR3 length is 15 residues. V was pared by 6 bases and J by 5 bases, with 9 bases of the junction left unmatched. Germline CDR1 SNHLY, CDR2 FYNNEI. The sequencing input was blood. The chain links TRBV2 to TRBJ2-1; TRBD2 matches 8 bases. This clonotype originated in a woman between 18 and 29 years old in good health. The CDR3 sequence: CASSRGAGENNEQFF. For the CDR3, the DNA is TGTGCCAGCAGCCGCGGAGCGGGAGAAAACAATGAGCAGTTCTTC. Full variable domain (missing parts from reference TRBV2 and TRBJ2-1): EPEVTQTPSHQVTQMGQEVILRCVPISNHLYFYWYRQILGQKVEFLVSFYNNEISEKSEIFDDQFSVERPDGSNFTLKIRSTKLEDSAMYFCASSRGAGENNEQFFGPGTRLTVL.